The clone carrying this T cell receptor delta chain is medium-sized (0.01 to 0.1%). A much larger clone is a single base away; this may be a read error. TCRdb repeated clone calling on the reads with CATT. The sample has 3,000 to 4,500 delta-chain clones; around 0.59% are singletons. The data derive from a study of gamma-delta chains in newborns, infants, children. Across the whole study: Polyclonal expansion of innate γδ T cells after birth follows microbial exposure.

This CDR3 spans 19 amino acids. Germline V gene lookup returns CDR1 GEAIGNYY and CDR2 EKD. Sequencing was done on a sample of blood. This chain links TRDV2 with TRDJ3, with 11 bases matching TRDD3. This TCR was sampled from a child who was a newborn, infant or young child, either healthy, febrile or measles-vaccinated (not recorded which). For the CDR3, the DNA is TGTGCCTGTGACACCGTACTGGGGGATATCTCCCGGGACACCCGACAGATGTTTTTC. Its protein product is CACDTVLGDISRDTRQMFF.